Here is one TCR beta chain with its context. These data belong to a study of tumor-infiltrating lymphocytes in primary liver carcinoma. The germline CDR1 and CDR2 sequences are SGHVS and FQNEAQ. The CDR3 contains 17 residues. Trimming left V 6 bases short and J 6 bases short, with 24 bases between. Reverse transcription of about 0.5 ug total RNA with a constant-region primer produced TCR beta cDNA. TCR beta libraries came from three nested multiplex PCR rounds using slightly modified ARM-PCR. Forward primers for TRBV1-TRBV30 and a C-beta reverse primer served the first two PCR rounds, at about 10 cycles each. TCRdb analysed the multiplex PCR reads with MiXCR anew, one entry per CDR3 protein. The table records 150,000 to 200,000 distinct CDR3 sequences, less than 65% of them present only once. It was unsorted whole blood that yielded blood RNA, and germline DNA was also extracted.

The gene calls are TRBV7-8 and TRBJ2-1; D unclear. This clonotype originated in an older woman with primary liver carcinoma and hepatitis B virus infection. Sequences were obtained from peripheral blood. CDR3 DNA: TGTGCCAGCAGGGGCCCTGGGCGGCCTAGTAATTTCAATGAGCAGTTCTTC. Its translation is CASRGPGRPSNFNEQFF.